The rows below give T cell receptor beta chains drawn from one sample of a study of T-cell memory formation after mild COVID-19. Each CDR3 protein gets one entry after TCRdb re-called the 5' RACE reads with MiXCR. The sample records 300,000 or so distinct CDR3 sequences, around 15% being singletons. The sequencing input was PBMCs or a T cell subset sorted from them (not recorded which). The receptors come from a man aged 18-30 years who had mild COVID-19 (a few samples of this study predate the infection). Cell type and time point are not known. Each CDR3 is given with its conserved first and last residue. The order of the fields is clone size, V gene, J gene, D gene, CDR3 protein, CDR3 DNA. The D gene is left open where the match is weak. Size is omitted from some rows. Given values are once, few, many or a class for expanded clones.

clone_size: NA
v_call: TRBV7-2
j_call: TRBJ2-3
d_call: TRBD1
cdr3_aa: CASSKTGVFTDTQYF
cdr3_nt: TGTGCCAGCAGCAAAACAGGGGTTTTCACAGATACGCAGTATTTT

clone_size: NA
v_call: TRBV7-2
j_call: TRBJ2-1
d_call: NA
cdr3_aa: CASSLGGEGPYNEQFF
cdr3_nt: TGTGCCAGCAGCTTAGGAGGGGAAGGACCCTACAATGAGCAGTTCTTC

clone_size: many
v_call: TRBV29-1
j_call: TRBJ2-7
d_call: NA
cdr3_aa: CSVEDPGGSSYEQYF
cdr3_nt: TGCAGCGTTGAAGATCCCGGGGGAAGCTCCTACGAGCAGTACTTC

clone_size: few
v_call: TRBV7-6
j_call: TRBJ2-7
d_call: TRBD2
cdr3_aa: CASSGGENFEQYF
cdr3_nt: TGTGCCAGCAGCGGGGGGGAGAATTTCGAGCAGTACTTC

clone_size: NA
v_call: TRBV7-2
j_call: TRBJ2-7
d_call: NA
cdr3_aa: CASSSVGTAYEQYF
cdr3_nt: TGTGCCAGCAGCTCAGTTGGTACAGCCTACGAGCAGTACTTC

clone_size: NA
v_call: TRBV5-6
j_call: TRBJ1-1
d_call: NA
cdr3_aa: CASSFSGGTEAFF
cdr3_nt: TGTGCCAGCAGCTTCTCCGGCGGCACTGAAGCTTTCTTT

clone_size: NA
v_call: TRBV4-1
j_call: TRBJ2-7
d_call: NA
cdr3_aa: CASSLAGQRYEQYF
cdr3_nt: TGCGCCAGCAGCCTGGCGGGACAGCGCTACGAGCAGTACTTC

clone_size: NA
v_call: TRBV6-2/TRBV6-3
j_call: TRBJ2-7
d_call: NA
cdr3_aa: CASSYRGRSSYEQYF
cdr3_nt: TGTGCCAGCAGTTACCGGGGTCGAAGTTCCTACGAGCAGTACTTC

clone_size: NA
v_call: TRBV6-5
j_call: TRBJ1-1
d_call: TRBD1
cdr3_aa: CASSLDRGSMNTEAFF
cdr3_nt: TGTGCCAGCAGTTTGGACAGGGGGTCGATGAACACTGAAGCTTTCTTT

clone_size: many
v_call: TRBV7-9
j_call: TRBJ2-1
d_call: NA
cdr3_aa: CASSLGGGEQFF
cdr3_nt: TGTGCCAGCAGCTTAGGAGGGGGTGAGCAGTTCTTC

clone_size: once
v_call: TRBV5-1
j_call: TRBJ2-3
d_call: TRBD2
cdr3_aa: CASSFPSGSTDTQYF
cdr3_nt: TGCGCCAGCAGCTTCCCTAGCGGGTCCACAGATACGCAGTATTTT

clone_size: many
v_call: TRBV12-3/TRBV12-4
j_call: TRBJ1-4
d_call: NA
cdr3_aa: CASRLQGVGEKLFF
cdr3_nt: TGTGCCAGCAGGCTCCAGGGTGTTGGTGAAAAACTGTTTTTT

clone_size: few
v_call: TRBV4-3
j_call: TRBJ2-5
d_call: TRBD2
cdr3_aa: CASSHPSGAGETQYF
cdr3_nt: TGCGCCAGCAGCCACCCTAGCGGGGCCGGGGAGACCCAGTACTTC

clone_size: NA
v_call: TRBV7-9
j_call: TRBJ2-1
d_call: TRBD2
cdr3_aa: CASSSRAGGPVF
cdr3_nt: TGTGCCAGCAGCTCGCGAGCGGGGGGGCCGGTCTTC

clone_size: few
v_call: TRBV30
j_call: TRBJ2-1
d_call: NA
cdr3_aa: CAWSVRIEQFF
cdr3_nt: TGTGCCTGGAGTGTTAGGATTGAGCAGTTCTTC

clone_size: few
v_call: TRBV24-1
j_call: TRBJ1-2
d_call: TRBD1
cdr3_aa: CATSGPVVQGAGGYTF
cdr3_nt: TGTGCCACCAGTGGCCCGGTGGTACAGGGGGCGGGAGGCTACACCTTC

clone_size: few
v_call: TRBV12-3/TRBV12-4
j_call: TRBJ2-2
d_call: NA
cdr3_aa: CASSPPGKLNTGELFF
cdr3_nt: TGTGCCAGCAGTCCCCCGGGAAAATTAAACACCGGGGAGCTGTTTTTT

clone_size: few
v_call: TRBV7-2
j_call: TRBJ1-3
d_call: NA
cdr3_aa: CASSAPGNTIYF
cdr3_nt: TGTGCCAGCAGCGCCCCAGGAAACACCATATATTTT

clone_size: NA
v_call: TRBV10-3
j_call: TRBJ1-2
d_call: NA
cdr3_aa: CAITGIPYGYTF
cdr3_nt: TGTGCCATCACCGGGATACCCTATGGCTACACCTTC

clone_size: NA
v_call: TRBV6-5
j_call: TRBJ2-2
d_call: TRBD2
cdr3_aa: CASRPLVAGRELFF
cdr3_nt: TGTGCCAGCAGGCCGTTGGTAGCGGGGCGGGAGCTGTTTTTT

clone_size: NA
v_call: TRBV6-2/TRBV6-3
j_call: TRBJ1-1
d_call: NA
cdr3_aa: CASSAGMMNTEAFF
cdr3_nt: TGTGCCAGCAGTGCCGGGATGATGAACACTGAAGCTTTCTTT

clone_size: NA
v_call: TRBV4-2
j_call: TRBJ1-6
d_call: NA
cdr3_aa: CASSPDWDVRRNNSPLHF
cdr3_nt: TGTGCCAGCAGCCCCGACTGGGACGTCAGAAGGAATAATTCACCCCTCCACTTT

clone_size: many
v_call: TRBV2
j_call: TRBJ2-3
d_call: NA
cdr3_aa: CASSDRTDTQYF
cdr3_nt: TGTGCCAGCAGTGACCGCACAGATACGCAGTATTTT

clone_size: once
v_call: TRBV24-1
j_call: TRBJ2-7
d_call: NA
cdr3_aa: CATSTYAMYF
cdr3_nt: TGTGCCACCAGTACCTATGCTATGTACTTC

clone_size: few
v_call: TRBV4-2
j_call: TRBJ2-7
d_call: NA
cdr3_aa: CASSQEAGFRLEQYF
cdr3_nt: TGTGCCAGCAGCCAAGAAGCCGGGTTCCGCCTCGAGCAGTACTTC

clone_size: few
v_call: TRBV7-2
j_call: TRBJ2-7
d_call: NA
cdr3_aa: CASTLGAGALSYEQYF
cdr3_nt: TGTGCCAGCACCCTTGGGGCGGGGGCCCTCTCCTACGAGCAGTACTTC

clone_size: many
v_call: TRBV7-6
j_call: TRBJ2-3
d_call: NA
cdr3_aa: CASSSPRGDTQYF
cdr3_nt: TGTGCCAGCAGCTCACCGCGGGGAGATACGCAGTATTTT

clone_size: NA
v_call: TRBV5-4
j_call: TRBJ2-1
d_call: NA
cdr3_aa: CASGPRTGDEQFF
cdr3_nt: TGTGCCAGCGGGCCAAGAACAGGCGATGAGCAGTTCTTC

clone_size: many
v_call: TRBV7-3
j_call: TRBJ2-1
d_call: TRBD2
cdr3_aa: CASSYALAGYNEQFF
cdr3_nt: TGTGCCAGCAGCTACGCCCTAGCGGGGTACAATGAGCAGTTCTTC

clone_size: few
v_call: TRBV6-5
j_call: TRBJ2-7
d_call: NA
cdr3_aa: CASSYSNGDEQYF
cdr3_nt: TGTGCCAGCAGTTACTCGAACGGGGACGAGCAGTACTTC

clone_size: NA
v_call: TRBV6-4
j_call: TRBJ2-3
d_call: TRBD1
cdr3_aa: CASSDRTGGDTQYF
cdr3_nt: TGTGCCAGCAGTGACAGGACAGGGGGAGATACGCAGTATTTT

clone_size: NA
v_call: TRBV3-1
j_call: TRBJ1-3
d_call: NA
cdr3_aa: CASSQAGTGNTIYF
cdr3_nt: TGTGCCAGCAGCCAAGCAGGGACCGGAAACACCATATATTTT

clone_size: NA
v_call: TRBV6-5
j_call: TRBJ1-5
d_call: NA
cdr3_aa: CASSPRTNLGNQPQHF
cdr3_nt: TGTGCCAGCAGTCCGCGGACGAACCTGGGCAATCAGCCCCAGCATTTT

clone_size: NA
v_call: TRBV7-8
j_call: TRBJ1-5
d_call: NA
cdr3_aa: CASSFEDRSQPQHF
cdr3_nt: TGTGCCAGCAGCTTTGAGGATAGGAGTCAGCCCCAGCATTTT

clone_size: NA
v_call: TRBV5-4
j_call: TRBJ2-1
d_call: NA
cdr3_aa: CASSLGTGSYNEQFF
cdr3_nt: TGTGCCAGCAGCCTCGGGACCGGCTCCTACAATGAGCAGTTCTTC

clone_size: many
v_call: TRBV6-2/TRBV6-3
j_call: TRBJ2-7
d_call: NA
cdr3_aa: CASSQTLYEQYF
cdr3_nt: TGTGCCAGCAGTCAAACACTCTACGAGCAGTACTTC

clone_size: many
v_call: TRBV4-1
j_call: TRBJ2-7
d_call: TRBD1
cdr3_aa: CASSHRDSPYEQYF
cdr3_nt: TGCGCCAGCAGCCACCGGGACAGCCCCTACGAGCAGTACTTC

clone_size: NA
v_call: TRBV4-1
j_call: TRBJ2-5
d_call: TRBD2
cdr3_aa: CASSQVLAGVGETQYF
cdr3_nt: TGCGCCAGCAGCCAAGTATTAGCGGGGGTAGGGGAGACCCAGTACTTC

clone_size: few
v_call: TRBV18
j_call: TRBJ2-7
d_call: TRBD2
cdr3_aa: CASSRLAGIYEQYF
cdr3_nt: TGTGCCAGCTCACGACTAGCGGGGATCTACGAGCAGTACTTC

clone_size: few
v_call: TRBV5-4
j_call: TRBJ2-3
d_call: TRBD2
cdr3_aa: CASSWFGGGAADTQYF
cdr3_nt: TGTGCCAGCAGCTGGTTTGGCGGGGGGGCCGCAGATACGCAGTATTTT

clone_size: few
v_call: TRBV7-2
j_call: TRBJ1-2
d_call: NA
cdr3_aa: CASSLAPGQLSYGYTF
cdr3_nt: TGTGCCAGCAGCTTAGCGCCCGGACAGTTAAGCTATGGCTACACCTTC

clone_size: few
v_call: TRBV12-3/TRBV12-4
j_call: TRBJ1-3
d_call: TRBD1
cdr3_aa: CASSLLQGTGNTIYF
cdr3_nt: TGTGCCAGCAGTTTGCTACAGGGGACTGGAAACACCATATATTTT

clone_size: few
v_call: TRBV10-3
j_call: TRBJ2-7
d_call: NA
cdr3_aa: CAISTGTSSRRGYEQYF
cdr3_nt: TGTGCCATCAGTACCGGGACATCATCAAGGAGGGGCTACGAGCAGTACTTC

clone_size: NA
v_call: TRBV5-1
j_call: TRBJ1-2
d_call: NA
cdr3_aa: CASSLETEKYGYTF
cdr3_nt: TGCGCCAGCAGCTTGGAGACAGAAAAATATGGCTACACCTTC